This TCR beta chain comes out of a study of blood T cell repertoires in COVID-19. Across the study: Whether acute or convalescent, the COVID-19 samples came from the United States, Italy and Spain. The cDNA or gDNA used as material had been derived from T cells, B-cell-depleted T cells, or PBMCs.

The ends were cut back, 0 bases at V and 0 bases at J, with 6 bases in the middle. From germline, CDR1 is SGDLS and CDR2 YYNGEE. The length of the CDR3 is 15 residues. In the original analysis: Reference gene primer amplification yielded estimated nucleated cell counts. Some clones are missing from TCRdb's copy, which holds only in-frame ones; the method was immunoSEQ multiplex PCR. The V and J calls and the clone size are those of that table, but D and trimming were determined from the DNA. The sample holds 150,000 to 200,000 clones, around 89% seen once. The sequencing sample was made of peripheral blood. This sequence was found in a man aged 40-55 years with active or convalescent COVID-19. The chain is built from TRBV9 and TRBJ2-2; D is unclear. The CDR3 loop reads CASSVVAANTGELFF. The CDR3 nucleotides read TGTGCCAGCAGCGTAGTAGCAGCGAACACCGGGGAGCTGTTTTTT.